Following are 5 T cell receptor beta chains from one sample sequenced in a study of vaccination and CD4 T cells after COVID-19. No antigen has been assigned to these receptors. The treatment denotes: approximately 9-day PBMC culture with coronavirus spike peptide pools or control peptides (ViraFEST assay). Sequencing of cultured CD4+ T cell DNA used the Oncomine TCR Beta short-read assay. TCRdb redid the calling of the PCR reads with MiXCR, one entry per CDR3 protein. The table includes 17,000 or so distinct CDR3 sequences, around a third detected once. Sequenced input: cultured CD4+ T cells from blood. These receptors were obtained from a human donor with COVID-19.

In its sample, this clonotype was seen a few times. J is TRBJ2-6 and V is TRBV6-5; 8 nucleotides agree with TRBD1. Germline V gene lookup returns CDR1 MNHEY and CDR2 SVGAGI. After removal of 4 bases from V and 1 base from J, the junction contained 6 bases not matched to a gene. This CDR3 is 17 amino acids long. The CDR3 sequence: CASSSPYRGSGANVLTF. The CDR3 DNA is TGTGCCAGCAGTTCCCCCTACAGGGGGTCTGGGGCCAACGTCCTGACTTTC.

By share, this clonotype ranks as medium-sized. The V call is TRBV24-1, the J call TRBJ1-2; D remains unclear. The CDR3 is 14 amino acids. The V gene lost 5 bases and the J gene lost 7 bases, with 16 bases spanning the gap. Germline loops: CDR1 KGHDR, CDR2 SFDVKD. The CDR3 spells CATSGNRERSGYTF. In DNA form, the CDR3 reads TGTGCCACCAGTGGGAACAGAGAACGTAGTGGCTACACCTTC.

The gene calls are TRBV6-5 and TRBJ2-3; 15 bases map to TRBD2. The CDR3 covers 19 residues. In germline, CDR1 is MNHEY, CDR2 SVGAGI. Trimming took 4 bases from V and 1 from J; bases not matched to a gene: 9. The CDR3 coding sequence is TGTGCCAGCAGTTTGGGACTAGCGGGGGGCTTATACGGCACAGATACGCAGTATTTT. It specifies CASSLGLAGGLYGTDTQYF.

This clonotype was observed a few times. The J gene is TRBJ1-6, the V gene TRBV20-1; D is possibly TRBD1 (6 bases). Trimming stripped 2 bases from V and 5 bases from J, with 13 bases between. Germline V gene data show CDR1 as DFQATT and CDR2 as SNEGSKA (reference sequence). The CDR3 runs 15 residues. CDR3 sequence reads: CSARTPGQNNSPLHF. As DNA, the CDR3 is TGCAGTGCTAGAACCCCAGGACAGAATAATTCACCCCTCCACTTT.

The V call is TRBV28, the J call TRBJ1-2, with 7 bases fitting TRBD1. Germline loops: CDR1 MDHEN, CDR2 SYDVKM. Trimming removed 6 bases from V and 4 bases from J; junction bases left unmatched: 5. The CDR3 runs to 13 residues. The CDR3 reads CASRTTGVYGYTF. The CDR3 nucleotides are TGTGCCAGCAGGACAACAGGGGTCTATGGCTACACCTTC.